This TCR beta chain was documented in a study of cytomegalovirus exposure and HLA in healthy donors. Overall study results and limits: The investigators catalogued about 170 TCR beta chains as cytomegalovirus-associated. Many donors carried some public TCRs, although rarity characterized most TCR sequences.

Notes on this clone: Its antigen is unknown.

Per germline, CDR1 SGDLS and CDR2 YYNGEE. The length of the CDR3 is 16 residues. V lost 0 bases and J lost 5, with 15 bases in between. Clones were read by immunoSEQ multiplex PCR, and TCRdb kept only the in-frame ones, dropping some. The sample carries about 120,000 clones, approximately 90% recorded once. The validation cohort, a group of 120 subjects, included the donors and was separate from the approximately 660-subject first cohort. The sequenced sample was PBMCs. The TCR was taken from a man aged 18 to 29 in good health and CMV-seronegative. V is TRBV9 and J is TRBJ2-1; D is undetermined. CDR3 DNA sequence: TGTGCCAGCAGCGTAGGTAGCCAATACCTCGACAATGAGCAGTTCTTC. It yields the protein CASSVGSQYLDNEQFF.